What follows are 27 T cell receptor beta chains derived from one specimen sequenced in a study of cytomegalovirus exposure and HLA in healthy donors. This PCR relied on a set of 60 Vbeta primers and 13 Jbeta primers. Data came from immunoSEQ multiplex PCR; TCRdb stores just in-frame clones and leaves some out. The table records roughly 77,000 clones, less than 80% of them present only once. Sequencing was performed on PBMCs. These receptors all come from a woman aged 35 to 49 in good health and CMV-seropositive.

This clone was picked up one time. The chain recombines TRBV11-2 with TRBJ2-7, with 11 bases fitting TRBD2. J lost 3 bases, V lost 4 bases, and 8 bases had no gene match. Germline CDR1 SGHAT, CDR2 FQNNGV. The CDR3 extends over 16 amino acids. CDR3 region: CASSYLAGGGFYEQYF. As DNA, the CDR3 is TGTGCCAGCAGCTATCTAGCGGGGGGAGGATTCTACGAGCAGTACTTC.

The J gene is TRBJ1-6, the V gene TRBV11-3; 7 bases are a match to TRBD1. Per the germline V gene, CDR1 is SGHNT and CDR2 is YENEEA. CDR3 length equals 15 residues. J gave up 2 bases and V 5 bases, and 3 bases lay outside the gene matches. The CDR3 region has the DNA TGTGCCAGCAGCACGGGACAGACCTATAATTCACCCCTCCACTTT. Its translation is CASSTGQTYNSPLHF.

This chain connects TRBV7-8 to TRBJ2-1; possible D gene TRBD2, 5 bases. Trimming shortened V by 0 bases and J by 9 bases, and 15 bases separated the two germline ends. The CDR3 is made up of 15 amino acids. CDR1 SGHVS and CDR2 FQNEAQ come from the germline V gene. For the CDR3, the DNA is TGTGCCAGCAGCTTAGCGCGGGTGGTAAGGGTTGAGCAGTTCTTC. This gives the protein CASSLARVVRVEQFF.

CDR3: CASSRSGAETQYF. CDR3 bases: TGCGCCAGCAGTCGGAGCGGGGCCGAGACCCAGTACTTC. The genes are TRBV4-1 and TRBJ2-5; 7 positions agree with TRBD2. This CDR3 contains 13 residues. Germline V lookup: CDR1 MGHRA, CDR2 YSYEKL. V lost 6 bases, J lost 5 bases, and 6 bases stayed unmatched.

The chain carries TRBV19 and TRBJ1-2, with D uncertain. Trimming removed 6 bases at V and 2 bases at J, with 16 bases between. The V gene's germline CDR1 is LNHDA and CDR2 SQIVND (reference sequence). This CDR3 is 15 amino acids long. CDR3 loop: CASSLTLQENYGYTF. The CDR3 DNA sequence: TGTGCCAGTAGCCTTACACTTCAGGAAAACTATGGCTACACCTTC.

The sample holds one count of this clone. The chain recombines TRBV15 with TRBJ1-5, with a possible D match to TRBD1 (5 bases). The CDR3 runs to 16 residues. Germline CDR1 and CDR2: LNHNV and YYDKDF (reference sequence). The ends were cut back, 0 bases at V and 0 bases at J, with 9 bases in the middle. CDR3 region: CATSRDRGNSNQPQHF. DNA of the CDR3: TGTGCCACCAGCAGAGATAGGGGTAATAGCAATCAGCCCCAGCATTTT.

A few counts support this clone. This CDR3 reads CASSPSTEYTDTQYF. The CDR3 DNA sequence: TGCGCCAGCAGCCCGAGTACAGAATACACAGATACGCAGTATTTT. The chain links TRBV5-1 to TRBJ2-3; D is uncertain. Trimming took off 4 bases at V and 2 bases at J, with 14 bases between the two ends. The CDR3 spans 15 residues. From germline, CDR1 is SGHRS and CDR2 YFSETQ. The complete variable domain, with remaining parts taken from reference TRBV5-1 and TRBJ2-3, reads KAGVTQTPRYLIKTRGQQVTLSCSPISGHRSVSWYQQTPGQGLQFLFEYFSETQRNKGNFPGRFSGRQFSNSRSEMNVSTLELGDSALYLCASSPSTEYTDTQYFGPGTRLTVL.

V is TRBV5-1 and J is TRBJ2-3; TRBD2 is a possible D gene (5 bases). The CDR3 runs to 16 residues. The V end lost 3 bases, the J end lost 4 bases, and 18 bases lay between the germline ends. The V gene's germline CDR1 is SGHRS and CDR2 YFSETQ. The CDR3 spells CASSSKLRRSADTQYF. CDR3 nucleotide sequence: TGCGCCAGCAGCTCGAAGTTGAGGAGGTCGGCAGATACGCAGTATTTT. The entire variable domain, with the rest obtained from reference TRBV5-1 and TRBJ2-3, is as follows: KAGVTQTPRYLIKTRGQQVTLSCSPISGHRSVSWYQQTPGQGLQFLFEYFSETQRNKGNFPGRFSGRQFSNSRSEMNVSTLELGDSALYLCASSSKLRRSADTQYFGPGTRLTVL.

In its sample, this clone was seen once. This sequence joins TRBV5-1 and TRBJ2-7, with 10 positions matching TRBD1. The length of the CDR3 is 15 residues. V lost 4 bases and J lost 4; bases outside the gene matches: 8. The germline CDR1 and CDR2 sequences are SGHRS and YFSETQ. The CDR3, as DNA: TGCGCCAGCAGCGCCGGGACAGGGGTCGGGTACGAGCAGTACTTC. Its protein product is CASSAGTGVGYEQYF.

This clone has more than one count but fewer than ten. This rearrangement joins TRBV27 to TRBJ2-1, with D tentatively TRBD1 (6 bases). Germline lookup yields CDR1 MNHEY and CDR2 SMNVEV (reference sequence). This CDR3 is built from 14 residues. The V and J ends lost 11 bases and 0 bases respectively, with 14 bases between them. The CDR3 spells CASSRGGSYNEQFF. CDR3 sequence (DNA): TGTGCCTCTTCTAGAGGGGGCTCCTACAATGAGCAGTTCTTC.

This clone was seen just once. The chain carries TRBV25-1 and TRBJ2-7; 8 bases align to TRBD1. V dropped 7 bases and J dropped 0; count of bases not matched to a gene: 8. Per germline, CDR1 MGHDK and CDR2 SYGVNS. This CDR3 contains 15 residues. The CDR3 loop reads CASTSTGTGSYEQYF. The DNA of the CDR3 is TGTGCCAGCACCTCAACCGGGACAGGCTCCTACGAGCAGTACTTC.

J is TRBJ1-1 and V is TRBV7-3; perhaps TRBD1 as D (5 bases). V was pared by 5 bases and J by 6 bases, with 19 bases between. Germline V CDR1 and CDR2: SGHTA, FQGTGA. There are 15 residues in the CDR3. The CDR3 region has the DNA TGTGCCAGCAGCCCAGGGCCCGCGAACTCCGCTGAAGCTTTCTTT. Translation gives CASSPGPANSAEAFF. Together with reference TRBV7-3 and TRBJ1-1, the CDR3 gives the full variable domain: GAGVSQTPSNKVTEKGKYVELRCDPISGHTALYWYRQSLGQGPEFLIYFQGTGAADDSGLPNDRFFAVRPEGSVSTLKIQRTERGDSAVYLCASSPGPANSAEAFFGQGTRLTVV.

The V and J genes are TRBV4-1 and TRBJ2-1; TRBD2 matches at 9 bases. The CDR3 covers 16 residues. Trimming took 1 base from V and 2 from J; bases not matched to a gene: 3. The germline V gene encodes CDR1 MGHRA and CDR2 YSYEKL. The CDR3 spells CASSQGGGGAYNEQFF. DNA of the CDR3: TGCGCCAGCAGCCAAGGGGGCGGGGGGGCCTACAATGAGCAGTTCTTC.

The gene calls are TRBV6-1 and TRBJ2-7, with D perhaps TRBD1 (6 bases). V lost 5 bases to trimming and J lost 1 base, with 12 bases between them. Per the germline V gene, CDR1 is MNHNS and CDR2 is SASEGT. This CDR3 is 14 amino acids long. The CDR3 here is CASSSSGTSYEQYF. The CDR3 DNA is TGTGCCAGCAGTTCCTCCGGGACATCCTACGAGCAGTACTTC.

J is TRBJ1-6 and V is TRBV11-1; 9 nucleotides align to TRBD1. The V and J ends lost 3 bases and 5 bases, in that order; junction bases with no gene match: 5. Germline CDR1 SGHAT, CDR2 FQDESV (reference sequence). The CDR3 runs 16 residues. The DNA of the CDR3 is TGTGCCAGCAGCTTTTCGCGACAGGGGGATAATTCACCCCTCCACTTT. Protein product: CASSFSRQGDNSPLHF.

With respect to this clone: An end of the junction does not agree with germline; a read error may underlie this. The chain uses TRBV5-6 and TRBJ2-3; maybe TRBD2 (5 bases). The CDR3 consists of 17 residues. CDR1 is SGHDT, CDR2 YYEEEE, per germline. The CDR3 is CASSPITLFASTDTQYF. The CDR3 nucleotides read TGTGCCAGCAGCCCCATTACTCTATTTGCTAGCACAGACACGCAGTATTTT.

V is TRBV6-5 and J is TRBJ1-2; D not resolved. This CDR3 is 13 amino acids long. Germline-derived CDR1 and CDR2 are MNHEY and SVGAGI. Trimming stripped 6 bases from V and 0 bases from J, with 8 bases between. CDR3 coding DNA: TGTGCCAGCAGAAAGAGATCTAACTATGGCTACACCTTC. It translates to CASRKRSNYGYTF.

This rearrangement joins TRBV5-6 to TRBJ1-3; D gene ambiguous. The germline V gene has CDR1 SGHDT and CDR2 YYEEEE. V was pared by 3 bases and J by 2 bases, with 9 bases between. This CDR3 has 14 residues. The CDR3 loop reads CASSSLGTGNTIYF. CDR3 nucleotides: TGTGCCAGCAGCTCACTCGGGACTGGAAACACCATATATTTT.

V gene TRBV29-1 combines with J gene TRBJ1-1, with D perhaps matching TRBD1 (5 bases). Per the germline V gene, CDR1 is SQVTM and CDR2 is ANQGSEA. This CDR3 comprises 13 residues. The ends were cut back, 7 bases at V and 0 bases at J, with 12 bases in the middle. CDR3 sequence reads: CSASTALNTEAFF. CDR3 nucleotide sequence: TGCAGCGCCTCGACAGCCTTGAACACTGAAGCTTTCTTT.

This clone occurred a few times. The J gene is TRBJ2-7, the V gene TRBV5-1; D gene unclear. Germline V CDR1 and CDR2: SGHRS, YFSETQ. The CDR3 totals 15 residues. V gave up 0 bases and J gave up 7 bases, with 17 bases separating them. The CDR3 spells CASSLVPSITLEQYF. In DNA form, the CDR3 reads TGCGCCAGCAGCTTGGTCCCCTCAATCACTCTTGAGCAGTACTTC.

The chain joins TRBV6-5 to TRBJ2-7; D possibly corresponds to TRBD1 (6 bases). CDR1 and CDR2 from the germline V gene are MNHEY and SVGAGI. The CDR3 spans 14 residues. Trimming left V 6 bases short and J 0 bases short, with 12 bases between. CDR3 DNA: TGTGCCAGCAGAGAAGACAGGAACTCCTACGAGCAGTACTTC. This codes for CASREDRNSYEQYF.

The chain couples TRBV11-3 to TRBJ1-1; D is possibly TRBD1 (6 bases). Trimming took off 5 bases at V and 3 bases at J, with 13 bases between the two ends. Germline lookup yields CDR1 SGHNT and CDR2 YENEEA. The CDR3 length is 14 residues. The CDR3 protein is CASSLEGVDTEAFF. In DNA form, the CDR3 reads TGTGCCAGCAGCCTCGAGGGGGTAGACACTGAAGCTTTCTTT.

This clone showed up just a few times. The V and J genes are TRBV6-6 and TRBJ1-3, with D unclear. CDR1 is MNHNY, CDR2 SVGAGI, per germline (reference sequence). This CDR3 is built from 14 residues. The V and J ends lost 0 bases and 2 bases respectively, with 5 bases between them. Written as DNA, the CDR3 is TGTGCCAGCAGTTACTCGTCAGCTGGAAACACCATATATTTT. It translates to CASSYSSAGNTIYF.

The chain combines TRBV5-6 with TRBJ2-5; 7 bases map to TRBD1. J lost 1 base, V lost 4 bases, and 4 bases had no gene match. This CDR3 spans 14 amino acids. Germline lookup yields CDR1 SGHDT and CDR2 YYEEEE. CDR3 sequence: CASSMTGTQETQYF. DNA for the CDR3: TGTGCCAGCAGCATGACAGGGACCCAAGAGACCCAGTACTTC.

This clone has just a few counts. V is TRBV10-1 and J is TRBJ1-3; D is unresolved. Germline lookup yields CDR1 WNHNN and CDR2 SYGVQD (reference sequence). The length of the CDR3 is 14 residues. V dropped 0 bases and J dropped 2 bases, with 5 bases sitting between them. The CDR3 coding sequence is TGCGCCAGCAGTGAGTCCTCAGCTGGAAACACCATATATTTT. It is translated as CASSESSAGNTIYF.

This clone was seen more than once but under ten times. The chain has TRBV2 and TRBJ2-3; D call uncertain. The CDR3 spans 12 residues. Germline V gives CDR1 SNHLY, CDR2 FYNNEI. Trimming removed 2 bases from V and 4 bases from J, with 4 bases in between. The CDR3 reads CASSERADTQYF. The CDR3, as DNA: TGTGCCAGCAGTGAACGGGCAGATACGCAGTATTTT.

This chain links TRBV7-2 with TRBJ2-1; 7 nucleotides line up with TRBD1. With V trimmed by 4 bases and J by 9 bases, 3 bases remained unmatched. This CDR3 has 12 residues. Germline V gene sequence: CDR1 SGHTA, CDR2 FQGNSA. The CDR3 DNA sequence: TGTGCCAGCAGCTGGGACAGCTCTGAGCAGTTCTTC. Protein: CASSWDSSEQFF.